This T cell receptor (beta chain) was documented in a study of Ad26.COV2.S vaccination and SARS-CoV-2 variants. Study context: Each vaccinee took Ad26.COV2.S intramuscularly, once or twice 56 days apart.

The CDR3 loop spans 16 amino acids. Losses at the gene ends were 0 bases for V and 2 bases for J; bases not matched to a gene: 7. Germline V gene sequence: CDR1 SGHRS, CDR2 YFSETQ. To note about this clone: Its cognate antigen is unknown.

Documented treatment: roughly 19 received Ad26.COV2.S at low or high dose, single or two shots; 5 received placebo; per-sample allocation not given. Day 63 after the first vaccine or placebo injection was the time point for sampling. Overall study results and limits: Overall T cell responses may have been underestimated by the analyses of TCR breadth and depth. Compared with placebo recipients, vaccine recipients had higher spike-specific TCR breadth.

Some clones are missing from TCRdb's copy, which holds only in-frame ones; the method was immunoSEQ multiplex PCR. The sample comprises about 350,000 clones, 75% to 90% of which are singletons, and around 4.5% rests with the top ten. V is TRBV5-1 and J is TRBJ2-7; 8 positions agree with TRBD2. Material: peripheral blood, obtained in a trial of Ad26.COV2.S vaccine versus placebo. The origin of this receptor is a person aged 18-60 years who received the Ad26.COV2.S COVID-19 vaccine or a placebo. Here the CDR3 reads CASSLVAGRGAYEQYF. CDR3 coding DNA: TGCGCCAGCAGCTTGGTAGCCGGGAGGGGTGCCTACGAGCAGTACTTC.